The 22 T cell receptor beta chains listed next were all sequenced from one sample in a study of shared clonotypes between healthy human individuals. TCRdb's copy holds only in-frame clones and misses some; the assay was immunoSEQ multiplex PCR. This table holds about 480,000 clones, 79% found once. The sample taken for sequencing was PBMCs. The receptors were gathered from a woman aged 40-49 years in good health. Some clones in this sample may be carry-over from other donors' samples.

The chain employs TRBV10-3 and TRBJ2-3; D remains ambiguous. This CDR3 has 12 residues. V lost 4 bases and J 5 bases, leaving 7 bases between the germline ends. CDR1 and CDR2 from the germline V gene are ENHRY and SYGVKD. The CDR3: CAISVSGDTQYF. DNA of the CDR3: TGTGCCATCAGTGTTTCGGGAGATACGCAGTATTTT.

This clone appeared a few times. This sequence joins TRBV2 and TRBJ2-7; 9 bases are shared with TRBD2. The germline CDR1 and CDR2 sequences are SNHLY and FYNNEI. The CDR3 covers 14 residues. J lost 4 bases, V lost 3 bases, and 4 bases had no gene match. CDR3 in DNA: TGTGCCAGCAGTGAGTGGCGGGAGGGGTACGAGCAGTACTTC. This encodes CASSEWREGYEQYF.

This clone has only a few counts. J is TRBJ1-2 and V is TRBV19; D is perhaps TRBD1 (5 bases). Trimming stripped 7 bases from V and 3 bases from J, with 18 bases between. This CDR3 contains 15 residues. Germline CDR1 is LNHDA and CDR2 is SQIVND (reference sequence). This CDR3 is CASNPWGPGDYGYTF. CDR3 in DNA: TGTGCCAGTAATCCATGGGGACCCGGGGACTATGGCTACACCTTC.

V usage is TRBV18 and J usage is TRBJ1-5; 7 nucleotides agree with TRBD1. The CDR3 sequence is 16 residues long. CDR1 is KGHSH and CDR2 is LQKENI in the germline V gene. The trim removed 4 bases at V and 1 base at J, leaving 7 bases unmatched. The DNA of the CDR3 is TGTGCCAGCTCACAAAACAGGGGTGGAAGCAATCAGCCCCAGCATTTT. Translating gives CASSQNRGGSNQPQHF. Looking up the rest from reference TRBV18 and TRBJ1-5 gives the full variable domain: NAGVMQNPRHLVRRRGQEARLRCSPMKGHSHVYWYRQLPEEGLKFMVYLQKENIIDESGMPKERFSAEFPKEGPSILRIQQVVRGDSAAYFCASSQNRGGSNQPQHFGDGTRLSIL.

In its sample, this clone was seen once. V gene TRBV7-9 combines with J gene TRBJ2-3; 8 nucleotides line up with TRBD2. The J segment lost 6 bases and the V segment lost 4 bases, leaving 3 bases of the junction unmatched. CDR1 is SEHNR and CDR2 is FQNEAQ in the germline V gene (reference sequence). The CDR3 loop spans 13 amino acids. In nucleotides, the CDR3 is TGTGCCAGCAGCTATCGGGAGGGGGATACGCAGTATTTT. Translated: CASSYREGDTQYF.

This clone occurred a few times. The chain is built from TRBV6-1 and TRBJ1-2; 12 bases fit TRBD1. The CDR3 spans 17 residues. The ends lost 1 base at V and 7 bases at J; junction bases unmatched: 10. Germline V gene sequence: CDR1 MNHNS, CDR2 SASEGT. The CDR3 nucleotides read TGTGCCAGCAGTGAAGAAACCGGGACAGGGGGCGGAGGTGGCTACACCTTC. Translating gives CASSEETGTGGGGGYTF.

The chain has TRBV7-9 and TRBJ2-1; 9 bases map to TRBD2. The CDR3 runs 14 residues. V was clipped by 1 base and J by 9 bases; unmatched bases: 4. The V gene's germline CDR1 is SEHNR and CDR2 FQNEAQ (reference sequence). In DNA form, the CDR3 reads TGTGCCAGCAGCTTAGAGGGACTAGCAGTTGAGCAGTTCTTC. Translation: CASSLEGLAVEQFF.

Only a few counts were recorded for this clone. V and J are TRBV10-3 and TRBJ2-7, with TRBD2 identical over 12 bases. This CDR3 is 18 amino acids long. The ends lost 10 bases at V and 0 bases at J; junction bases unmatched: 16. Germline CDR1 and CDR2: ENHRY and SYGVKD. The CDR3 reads CATAFKGTSGYSSYEQYF. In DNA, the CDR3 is TGTGCCACAGCCTTCAAGGGGACTAGCGGGTACAGCTCCTACGAGCAGTACTTC.

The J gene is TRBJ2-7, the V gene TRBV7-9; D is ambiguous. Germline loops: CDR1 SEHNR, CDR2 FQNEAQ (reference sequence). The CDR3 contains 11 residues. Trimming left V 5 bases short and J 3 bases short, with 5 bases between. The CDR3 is CASSVLYEQYF. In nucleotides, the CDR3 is TGTGCCAGCAGCGTACTCTACGAGCAGTACTTC. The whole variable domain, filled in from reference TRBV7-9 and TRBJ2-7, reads DTGVSQNPRHKITKRGQNVTFRCDPISEHNRLYWYRQTLGQGPEFLTYFQNEAQLEKSRLLSDRFSAERPKGSFSTLEIQRTEQGDSAMYLCASSVLYEQYFGPGTRLTVT.

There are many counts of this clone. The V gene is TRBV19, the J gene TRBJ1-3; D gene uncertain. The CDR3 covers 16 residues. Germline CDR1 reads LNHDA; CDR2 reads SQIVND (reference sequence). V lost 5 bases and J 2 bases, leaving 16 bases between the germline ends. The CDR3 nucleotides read TGTGCCAGTAGTCGGGAGGACGGAGGTACTGGAAACACCATATATTTT. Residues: CASSREDGGTGNTIYF.

The CDR3 sequence: CASSFREASYNEQFF. In DNA, the CDR3 is TGTGCCAGCAGCTTCCGGGAGGCCTCCTACAATGAGCAGTTCTTC. The V gene is TRBV7-3, the J gene TRBJ2-1; 7 nucleotides line up with TRBD2. The V and J ends lost 3 bases and 0 bases, in that order; junction bases with no gene match: 2. The CDR3 length is 15 residues. CDR1 SGHTA and CDR2 FQGTGA come from the germline V gene.

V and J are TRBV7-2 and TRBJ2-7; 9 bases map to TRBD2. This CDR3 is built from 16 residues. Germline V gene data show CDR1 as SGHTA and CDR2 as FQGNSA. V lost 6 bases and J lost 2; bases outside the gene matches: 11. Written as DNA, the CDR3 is TGTGCCAGCAGGTGGAGCGGGAGGCCTTCACCCTACGAGCAGTACTTC. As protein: CASRWSGRPSPYEQYF.

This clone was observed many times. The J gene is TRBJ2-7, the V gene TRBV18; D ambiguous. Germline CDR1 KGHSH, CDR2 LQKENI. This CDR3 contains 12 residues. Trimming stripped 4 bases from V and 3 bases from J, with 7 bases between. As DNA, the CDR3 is TGTGCCAGCTCACGGATGAACTACGAGCAGTACTTC. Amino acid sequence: CASSRMNYEQYF.

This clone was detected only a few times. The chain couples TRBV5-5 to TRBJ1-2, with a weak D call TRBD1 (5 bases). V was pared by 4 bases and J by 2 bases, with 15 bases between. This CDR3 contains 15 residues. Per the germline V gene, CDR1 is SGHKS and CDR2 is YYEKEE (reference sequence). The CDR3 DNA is TGTGCCAGCAGCCTGAGGGCTGAGGGGAACTATGGCTACACCTTC. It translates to CASSLRAEGNYGYTF.

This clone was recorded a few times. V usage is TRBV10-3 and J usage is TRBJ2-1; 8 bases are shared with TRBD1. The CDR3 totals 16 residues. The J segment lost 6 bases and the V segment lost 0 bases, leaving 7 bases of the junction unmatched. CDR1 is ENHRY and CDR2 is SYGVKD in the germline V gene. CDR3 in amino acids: CAISESFTGGRNEQFF. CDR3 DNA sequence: TGTGCCATCAGTGAGTCGTTTACAGGGGGTCGCAATGAGCAGTTCTTC.

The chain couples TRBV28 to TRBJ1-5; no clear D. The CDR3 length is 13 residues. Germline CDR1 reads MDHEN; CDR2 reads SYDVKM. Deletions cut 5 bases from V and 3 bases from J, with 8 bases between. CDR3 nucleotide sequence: TGTGCCAGCAGTCTTCAAGACAATCAGCCCCAGCATTTT. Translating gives CASSLQDNQPQHF.

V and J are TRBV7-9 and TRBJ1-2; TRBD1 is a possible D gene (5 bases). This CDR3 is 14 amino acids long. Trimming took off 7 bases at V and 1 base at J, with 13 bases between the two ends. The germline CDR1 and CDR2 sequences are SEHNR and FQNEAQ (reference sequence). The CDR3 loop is CASKTAGVNYGYTF. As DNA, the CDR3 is TGTGCCAGCAAAACCGCGGGGGTTAACTATGGCTACACCTTC.

The CDR3 DNA reads as TGTGCCAGCGGGGACAGGTACACTGAAGCTTTCTTT. Residues: CASGDRYTEAFF. The chain is built from TRBV7-9 and TRBJ1-1, with TRBD1 identical over 8 bases. The V segment lost 8 bases and the J segment 3 bases; nucleotides outside the gene matches: 2. The CDR3 totals 12 residues. Germline CDR1 is SEHNR and CDR2 is FQNEAQ (reference sequence).

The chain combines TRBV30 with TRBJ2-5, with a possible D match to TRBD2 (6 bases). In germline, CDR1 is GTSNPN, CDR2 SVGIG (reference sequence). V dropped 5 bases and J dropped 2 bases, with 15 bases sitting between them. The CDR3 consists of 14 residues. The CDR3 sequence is CAWEPTGLQETQYF. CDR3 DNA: TGTGCCTGGGAACCAACCGGACTACAAGAGACCCAGTACTTC.

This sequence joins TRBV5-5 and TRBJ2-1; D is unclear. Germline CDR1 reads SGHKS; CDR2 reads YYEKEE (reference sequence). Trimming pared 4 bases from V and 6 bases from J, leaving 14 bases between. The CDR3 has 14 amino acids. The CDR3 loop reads CASSPGPGTNEQFF. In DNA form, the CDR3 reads TGTGCCAGCAGCCCTGGACCAGGCACCAATGAGCAGTTCTTC.

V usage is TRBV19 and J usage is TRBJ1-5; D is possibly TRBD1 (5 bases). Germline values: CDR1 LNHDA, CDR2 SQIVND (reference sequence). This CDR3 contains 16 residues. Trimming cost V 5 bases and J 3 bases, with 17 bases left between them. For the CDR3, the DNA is TGTGCCAGTAGTCCCCACCAGGGACGGAACAATCAGCCCCAGCATTTT. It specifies CASSPHQGRNNQPQHF.

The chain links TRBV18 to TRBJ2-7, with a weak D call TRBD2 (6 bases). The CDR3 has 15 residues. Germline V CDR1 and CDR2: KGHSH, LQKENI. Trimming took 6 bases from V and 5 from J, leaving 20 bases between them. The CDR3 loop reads CASSLLREPGDEQYF. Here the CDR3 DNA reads TGTGCCAGCTCTCTGCTACGGGAGCCGGGCGACGAGCAGTACTTC.